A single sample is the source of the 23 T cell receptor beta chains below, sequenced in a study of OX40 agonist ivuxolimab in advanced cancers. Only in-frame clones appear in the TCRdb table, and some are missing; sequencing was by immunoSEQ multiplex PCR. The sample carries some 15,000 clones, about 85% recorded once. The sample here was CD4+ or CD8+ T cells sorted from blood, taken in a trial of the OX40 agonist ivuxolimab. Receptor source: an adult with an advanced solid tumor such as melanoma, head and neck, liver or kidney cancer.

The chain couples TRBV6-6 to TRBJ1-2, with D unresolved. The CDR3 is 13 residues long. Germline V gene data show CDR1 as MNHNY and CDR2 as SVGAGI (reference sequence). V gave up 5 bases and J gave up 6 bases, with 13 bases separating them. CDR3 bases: TGTGCCAGCAGTCAAGATCCACGCGATGGCTACACCTTC. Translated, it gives CASSQDPRDGYTF.

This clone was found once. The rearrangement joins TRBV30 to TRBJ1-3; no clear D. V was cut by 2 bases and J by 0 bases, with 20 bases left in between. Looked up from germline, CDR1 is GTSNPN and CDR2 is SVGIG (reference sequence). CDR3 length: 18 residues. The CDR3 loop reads CAWSTPLRTSSSGNTIYF. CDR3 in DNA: TGTGCCTGGAGTACACCCCTAAGAACATCGAGCTCTGGAAACACCATATATTTT. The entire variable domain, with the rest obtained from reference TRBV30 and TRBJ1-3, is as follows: SQTIHQWPATLVQPVGSPLSLECTVEGTSNPNLYWYRQAAGRGLQLLFYSVGIGQISSEVPQNLSASRPQDRQFILSSKKLLLSDSGFYLCAWSTPLRTSSSGNTIYFGEGSWLTVV.

CDR3 in DNA: TGTGCCAGCAGTTGGCTCGACAGGGGGCAAGCAGATACGCAGTATTTT. It translates to CASSWLDRGQADTQYF. The chain carries TRBV7-8 and TRBJ2-3; 10 bases are shared with TRBD1. CDR3 length: 16 residues. Germline V lookup: CDR1 SGHVS, CDR2 FQNEAQ. The junction had 10 bases not matched to a gene; V was cut back by 6 bases and J by 4 bases.

The CDR3 DNA sequence: TGTGCCAGCAGCGCGCTACGAAAGGACGGACTCCACTTT. It encodes CASSALRKDGLHF. The chain employs TRBV9 and TRBJ1-6; D remains unclear. The V end lost 3 bases, the J end lost 16 bases, and 17 bases lay between the germline ends. The CDR3 extends over 13 amino acids. Germline CDR1 SGDLS, CDR2 YYNGEE.

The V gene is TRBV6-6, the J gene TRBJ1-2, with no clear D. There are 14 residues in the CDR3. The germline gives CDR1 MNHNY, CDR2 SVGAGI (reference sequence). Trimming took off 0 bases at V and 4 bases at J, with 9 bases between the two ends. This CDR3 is CASSYSYVSYGYTF. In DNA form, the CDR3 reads TGTGCCAGCAGTTACTCGTATGTCAGCTATGGCTACACCTTC.

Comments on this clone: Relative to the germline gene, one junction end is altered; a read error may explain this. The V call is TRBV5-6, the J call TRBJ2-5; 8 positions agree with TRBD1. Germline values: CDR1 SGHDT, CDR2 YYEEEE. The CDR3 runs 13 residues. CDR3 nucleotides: TGTACCAGCAGCTCTGACAGGGGAGAGACCCAGTACTTC. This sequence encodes CTSSSDRGETQYF.

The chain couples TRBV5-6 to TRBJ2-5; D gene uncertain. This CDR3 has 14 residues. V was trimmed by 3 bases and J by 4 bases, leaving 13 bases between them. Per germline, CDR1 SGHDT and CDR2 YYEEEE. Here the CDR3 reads CASSSMTDRETQYF. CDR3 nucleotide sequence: TGTGCCAGCAGCTCCATGACGGACCGAGAGACCCAGTACTTC. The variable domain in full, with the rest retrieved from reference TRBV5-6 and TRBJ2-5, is DAGVTQSPTHLIKTRGQQVTLRCSPKSGHDTVSWYQQALGQGPQFIFQYYEEEERQRGNFPDRFSGHQFPNYSSELNVNALLLGDSALYLCASSSMTDRETQYFGPGTRLLVL.

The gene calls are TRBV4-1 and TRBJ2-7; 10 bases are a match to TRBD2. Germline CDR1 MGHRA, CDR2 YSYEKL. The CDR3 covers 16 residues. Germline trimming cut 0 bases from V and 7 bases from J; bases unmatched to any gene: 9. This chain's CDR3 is CASSQDFLAGVDEQYF. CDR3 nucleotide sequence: TGCGCCAGCAGCCAAGATTTCCTAGCGGGAGTGGATGAGCAGTACTTC.

The DNA for the CDR3 is TGTGCCAGCAGTCCGACTACCGCGCATCCACTCTACGAGCAGTACTTC. Translation: CASSPTTAHPLYEQYF. The chain joins TRBV5-5 to TRBJ2-7, with D possibly being TRBD2 (5 bases). The length of the CDR3 is 16 residues. Looked up from germline, CDR1 is SGHKS and CDR2 is YYEKEE (reference sequence). V was trimmed by 5 bases and J by 3 bases, leaving 21 bases between them.

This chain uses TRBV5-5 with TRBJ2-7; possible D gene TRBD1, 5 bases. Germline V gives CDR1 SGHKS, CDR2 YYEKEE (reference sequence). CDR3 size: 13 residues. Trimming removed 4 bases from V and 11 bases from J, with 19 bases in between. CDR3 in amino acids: CASSQGLTVGKYF. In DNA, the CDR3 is TGTGCCAGCAGCCAGGGATTGACCGTGGGGAAGTACTTC.

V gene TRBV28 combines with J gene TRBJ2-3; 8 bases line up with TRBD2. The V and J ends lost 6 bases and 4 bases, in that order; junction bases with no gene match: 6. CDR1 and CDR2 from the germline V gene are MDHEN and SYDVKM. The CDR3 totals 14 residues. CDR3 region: CASRPGLGADTQYF. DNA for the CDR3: TGTGCCAGCAGACCGGGACTAGGAGCAGATACGCAGTATTTT.

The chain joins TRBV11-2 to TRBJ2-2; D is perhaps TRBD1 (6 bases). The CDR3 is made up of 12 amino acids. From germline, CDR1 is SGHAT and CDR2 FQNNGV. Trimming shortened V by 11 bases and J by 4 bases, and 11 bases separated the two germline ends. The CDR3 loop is CAGGPLTGELFF. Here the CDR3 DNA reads TGTGCCGGGGGCCCTCTCACCGGGGAGCTGTTTTTT.

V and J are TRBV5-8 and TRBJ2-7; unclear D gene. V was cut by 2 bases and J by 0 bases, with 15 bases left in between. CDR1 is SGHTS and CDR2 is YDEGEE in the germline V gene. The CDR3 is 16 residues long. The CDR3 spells CASSFFDRSYSYEQYF. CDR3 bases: TGTGCCAGCAGCTTTTTTGATCGGAGTTACTCCTACGAGCAGTACTTC.

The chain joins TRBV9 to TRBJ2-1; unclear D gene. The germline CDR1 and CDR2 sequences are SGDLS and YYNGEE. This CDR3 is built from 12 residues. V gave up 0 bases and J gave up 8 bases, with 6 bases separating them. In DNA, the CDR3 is TGTGCCAGCAGCGTAGGTGGGGATGAGCAGTTCTTC. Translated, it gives CASSVGGDEQFF.

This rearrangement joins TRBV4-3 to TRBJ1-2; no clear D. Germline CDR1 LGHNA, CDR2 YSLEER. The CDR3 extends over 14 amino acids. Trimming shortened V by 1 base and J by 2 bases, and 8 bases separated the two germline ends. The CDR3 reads CASSQVGSNYGYTF. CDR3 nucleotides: TGCGCCAGCAGCCAAGTCGGCAGCAACTATGGCTACACCTTC.

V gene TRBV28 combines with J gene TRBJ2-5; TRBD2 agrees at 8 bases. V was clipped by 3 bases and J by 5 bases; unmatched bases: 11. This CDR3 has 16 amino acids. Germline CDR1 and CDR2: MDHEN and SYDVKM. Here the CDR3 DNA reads TGTGCCAGCAGTTTGGCTAGGCGGGAGGTTCGGGAGACCCAGTACTTC. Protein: CASSLARREVRETQYF.

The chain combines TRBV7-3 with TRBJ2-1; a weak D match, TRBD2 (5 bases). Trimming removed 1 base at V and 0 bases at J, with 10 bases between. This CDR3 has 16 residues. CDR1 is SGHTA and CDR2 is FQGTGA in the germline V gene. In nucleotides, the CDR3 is TGTGCCAGCAGCTTAATTTCGGGGTACTCCTACAATGAGCAGTTCTTC. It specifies CASSLISGYSYNEQFF.

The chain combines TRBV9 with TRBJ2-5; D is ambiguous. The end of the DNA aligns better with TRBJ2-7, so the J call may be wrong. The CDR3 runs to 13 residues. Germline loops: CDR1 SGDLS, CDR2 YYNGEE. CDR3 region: CASSEGGEYEQYF. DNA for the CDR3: TGTGCCAGCAGCGAGGGCGGCGAATACGAGCAGTACTTC.

The CDR3 sequence: CASSSSGRKTYEQYF. For the CDR3, the DNA is TGTGCCAGCAGCTCCAGCGGGAGGAAGACCTACGAGCAGTACTTC. The V call is TRBV7-9, the J call TRBJ2-7, with 9 bases identical to TRBD2. The CDR3 totals 15 residues. From germline, CDR1 is SEHNR and CDR2 FQNEAQ (reference sequence). The V gene end was trimmed by 4 bases and the J gene end by 2 bases; junction bases not matched to a gene: 6.

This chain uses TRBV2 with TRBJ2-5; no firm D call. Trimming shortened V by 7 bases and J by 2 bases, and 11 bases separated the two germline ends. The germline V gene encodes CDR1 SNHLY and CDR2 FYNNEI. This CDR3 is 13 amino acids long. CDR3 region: CASKLVYQETQYF. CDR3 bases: TGTGCCAGCAAATTGGTCTATCAAGAGACCCAGTACTTC.

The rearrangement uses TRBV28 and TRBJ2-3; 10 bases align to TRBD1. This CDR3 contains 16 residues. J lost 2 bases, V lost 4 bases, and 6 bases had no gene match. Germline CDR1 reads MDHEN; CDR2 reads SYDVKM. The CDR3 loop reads CASSSGQGVLTDTQYF. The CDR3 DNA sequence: TGTGCCAGCAGTTCCGGACAGGGGGTCCTCACAGATACGCAGTATTTT.

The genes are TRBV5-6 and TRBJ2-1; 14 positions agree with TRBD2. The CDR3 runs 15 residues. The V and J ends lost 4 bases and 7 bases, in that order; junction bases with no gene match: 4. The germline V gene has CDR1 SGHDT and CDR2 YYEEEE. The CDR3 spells CASSLGLAGVNEQFF. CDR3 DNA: TGTGCCAGCAGCCTGGGACTAGCGGGAGTTAATGAGCAGTTCTTC.

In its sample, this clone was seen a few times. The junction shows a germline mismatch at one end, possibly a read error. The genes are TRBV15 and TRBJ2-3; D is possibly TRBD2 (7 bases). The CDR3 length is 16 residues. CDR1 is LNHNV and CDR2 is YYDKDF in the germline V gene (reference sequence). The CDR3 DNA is TGTGCCACCGGCAGGGATCGGGGGGCTAGCACAGATACGCAGTATTTT. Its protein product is CATGRDRGASTDTQYF.